The 2 T cell receptor beta chains below all came from one sample that was sequenced in a study of cytomegalovirus exposure and HLA in healthy donors. A multiplex PCR was run with 60 Vbeta primers and 13 Jbeta primers. Repertoires were generated with immunoSEQ multiplex PCR, while TCRdb's copy carries only in-frame clones and drops some. The table has 90,000 to 140,000 clones, less than 85% seen once. Sequencing was performed on PBMCs. These receptor sequences come from a man aged 35 to 55 in good health and CMV-seropositive.

J is TRBJ2-2 and V is TRBV5-6; 8 bases match TRBD2. V shed 4 bases and J 2 bases; nucleotides not matched to a gene: 7. Germline V gives CDR1 SGHDT, CDR2 YYEEEE. This CDR3 contains 16 residues. The CDR3 sequence is CASSRGGRRNTGELFF. CDR3 nucleotides: TGTGCCAGCAGCAGGGGCGGGAGGAGAAACACCGGGGAGCTGTTTTTT.

V and J are TRBV7-2 and TRBJ1-6; 9 bases are a match to TRBD1. The J segment lost 10 bases and the V segment lost 6 bases, leaving 16 bases of the junction unmatched. This CDR3 comprises 17 residues. Germline loops: CDR1 SGHTA, CDR2 FQGNSA. CDR3 loop: CASSPLLSGQGGSPLHF. The CDR3 bases are TGTGCCAGCAGTCCACTACTCTCGGGACAGGGAGGCTCACCCCTCCACTTT.